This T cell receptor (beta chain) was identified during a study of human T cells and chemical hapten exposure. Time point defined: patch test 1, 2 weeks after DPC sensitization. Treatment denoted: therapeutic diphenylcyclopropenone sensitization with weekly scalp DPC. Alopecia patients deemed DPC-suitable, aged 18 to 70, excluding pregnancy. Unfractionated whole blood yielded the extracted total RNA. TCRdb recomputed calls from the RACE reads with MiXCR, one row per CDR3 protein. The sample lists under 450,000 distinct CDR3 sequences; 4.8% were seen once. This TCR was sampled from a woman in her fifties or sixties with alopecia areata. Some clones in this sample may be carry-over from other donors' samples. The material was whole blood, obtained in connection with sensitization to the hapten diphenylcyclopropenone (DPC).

The CDR3 DNA is TGTGCCAGCGGAATGCCCCAGCATTTT. It specifies CASGMPQHF. The V and J genes are TRBV2 and TRBJ1-5; D remains unclear. CDR1 SNHLY and CDR2 FYNNEI come from the germline V gene. Trimming took 8 bases from V and 9 from J, leaving 5 bases between them. The CDR3 covers 9 residues.